This T cell receptor (beta chain) was obtained from a study of T cells after somatic rescue of genetic block. Sequencing was performed with immunoSEQ multiplex PCR; in TCRdb, only in-frame clones are kept and a portion is missing. The table includes 65,000 to 70,000 clones, about 90% detected once. Sequenced material: peripheral blood mononuclear cells (PBMCs). The sequence derives from a man aged 40-50 years.

In nucleotides, the CDR3 is TGCGCCAGCAGCTCGGACAGGGGGCGAGAGACCCAGTACTTC. Translated, it gives CASSSDRGRETQYF. J is TRBJ2-5 and V is TRBV5-1; TRBD1 aligns across 11 bases. The CDR3 spans 14 residues. V gave up 3 bases and J gave up 4 bases; unmatched junction bases: 2. Germline V gene data show CDR1 as SGHRS and CDR2 as YFSETQ.